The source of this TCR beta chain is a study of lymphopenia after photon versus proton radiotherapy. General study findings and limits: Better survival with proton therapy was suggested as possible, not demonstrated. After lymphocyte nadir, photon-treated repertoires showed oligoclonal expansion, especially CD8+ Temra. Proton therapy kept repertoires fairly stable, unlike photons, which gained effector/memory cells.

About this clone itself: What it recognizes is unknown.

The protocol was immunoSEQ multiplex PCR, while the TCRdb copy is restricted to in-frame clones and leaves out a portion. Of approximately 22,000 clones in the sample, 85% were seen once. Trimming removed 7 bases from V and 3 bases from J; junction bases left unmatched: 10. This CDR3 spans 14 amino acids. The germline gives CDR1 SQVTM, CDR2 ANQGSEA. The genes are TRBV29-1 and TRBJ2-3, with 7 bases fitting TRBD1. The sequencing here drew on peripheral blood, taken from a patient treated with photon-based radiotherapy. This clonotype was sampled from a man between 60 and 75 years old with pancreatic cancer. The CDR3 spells CSAHRDRATDTQYF. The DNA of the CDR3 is TGCAGCGCCCACCGGGACAGAGCAACAGATACGCAGTATTTT.